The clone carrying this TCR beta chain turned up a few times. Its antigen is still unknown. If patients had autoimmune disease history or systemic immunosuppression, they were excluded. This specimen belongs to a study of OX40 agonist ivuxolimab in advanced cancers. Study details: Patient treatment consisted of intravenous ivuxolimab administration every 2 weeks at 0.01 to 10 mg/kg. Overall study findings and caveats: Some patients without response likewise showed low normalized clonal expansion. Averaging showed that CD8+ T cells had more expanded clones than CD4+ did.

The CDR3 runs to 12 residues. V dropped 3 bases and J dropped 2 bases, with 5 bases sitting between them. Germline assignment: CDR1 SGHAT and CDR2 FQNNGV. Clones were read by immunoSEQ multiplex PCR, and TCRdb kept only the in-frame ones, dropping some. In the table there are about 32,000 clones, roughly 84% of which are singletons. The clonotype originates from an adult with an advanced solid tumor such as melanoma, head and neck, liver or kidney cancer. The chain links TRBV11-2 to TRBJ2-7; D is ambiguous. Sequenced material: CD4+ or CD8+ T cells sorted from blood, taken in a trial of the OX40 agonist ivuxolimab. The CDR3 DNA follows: TGTGCCAGCAGCTTGGCAACCTACGAGCAGTACTTC. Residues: CASSLATYEQYF.